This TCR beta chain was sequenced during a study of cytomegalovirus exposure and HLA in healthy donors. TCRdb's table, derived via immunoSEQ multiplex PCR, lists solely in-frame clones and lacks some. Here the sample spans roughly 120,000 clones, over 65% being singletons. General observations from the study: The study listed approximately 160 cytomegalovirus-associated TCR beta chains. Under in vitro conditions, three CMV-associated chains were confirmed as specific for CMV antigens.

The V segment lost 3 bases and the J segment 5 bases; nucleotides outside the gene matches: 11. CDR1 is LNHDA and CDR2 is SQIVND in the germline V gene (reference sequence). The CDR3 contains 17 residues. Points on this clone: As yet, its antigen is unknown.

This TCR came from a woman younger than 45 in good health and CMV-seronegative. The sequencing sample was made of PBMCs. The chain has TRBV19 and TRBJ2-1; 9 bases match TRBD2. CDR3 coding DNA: TGTGCCAGTAGTATGGGTGTCGGGCGGGGGGGAAACAATGAGCAGTTCTTC. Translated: CASSMGVGRGGNNEQFF. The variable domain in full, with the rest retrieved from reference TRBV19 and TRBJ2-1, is DGGITQSPKYLFRKEGQNVTLSCEQNLNHDAMYWYRQDPGQGLRLIYYSQIVNDFQKGDIAEGYSVSREKKESFPLTVTSAQKNPTAFYLCASSMGVGRGGNNEQFFGPGTRLTVL.